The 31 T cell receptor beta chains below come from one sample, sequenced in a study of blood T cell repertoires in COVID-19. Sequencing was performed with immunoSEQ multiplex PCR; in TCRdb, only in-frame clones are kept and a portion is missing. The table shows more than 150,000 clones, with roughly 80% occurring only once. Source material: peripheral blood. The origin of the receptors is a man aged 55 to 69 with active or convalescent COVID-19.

The CDR3: CASSFSTSLFYEQYF. CDR3 DNA: TGTGCCAGCAGCTTTTCGACTAGTTTGTTCTACGAGCAGTACTTC. J is TRBJ2-7 and V is TRBV11-2, with D maybe TRBD2 (6 bases). Germline CDR1 reads SGHAT; CDR2 reads FQNNGV. The CDR3 runs 15 residues. Trimming took off 3 bases at V and 3 bases at J, with 15 bases between the two ends.

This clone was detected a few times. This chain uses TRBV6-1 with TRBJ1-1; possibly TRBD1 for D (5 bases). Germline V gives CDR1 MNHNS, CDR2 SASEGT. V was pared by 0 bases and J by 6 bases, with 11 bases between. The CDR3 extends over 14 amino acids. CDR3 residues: CASSEAPGVAEAFF. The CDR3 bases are TGTGCCAGCAGTGAAGCGCCGGGGGTGGCTGAAGCTTTCTTT.

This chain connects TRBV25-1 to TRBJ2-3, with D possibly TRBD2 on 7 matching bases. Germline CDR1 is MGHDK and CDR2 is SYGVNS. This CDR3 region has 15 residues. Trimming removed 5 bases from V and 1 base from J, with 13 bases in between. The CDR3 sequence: CASSQGGGGTDTQYF. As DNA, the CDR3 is TGTGCCAGCAGTCAAGGGGGGGGCGGCACAGATACGCAGTATTTT.

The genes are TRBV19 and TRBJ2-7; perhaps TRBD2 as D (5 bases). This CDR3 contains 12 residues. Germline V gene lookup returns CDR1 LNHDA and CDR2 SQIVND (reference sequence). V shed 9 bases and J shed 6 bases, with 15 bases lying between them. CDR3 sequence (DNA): TGTGCCAGCCTGCCGAGGGTTTCCGAGCAGTACTTC. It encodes CASLPRVSEQYF. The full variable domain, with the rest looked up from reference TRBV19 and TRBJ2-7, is DGGITQSPKYLFRKEGQNVTLSCEQNLNHDAMYWYRQDPGQGLRLIYYSQIVNDFQKGDIAEGYSVSREKKESFPLTVTSAQKNPTAFYLCASLPRVSEQYFGPGTRLTVT.

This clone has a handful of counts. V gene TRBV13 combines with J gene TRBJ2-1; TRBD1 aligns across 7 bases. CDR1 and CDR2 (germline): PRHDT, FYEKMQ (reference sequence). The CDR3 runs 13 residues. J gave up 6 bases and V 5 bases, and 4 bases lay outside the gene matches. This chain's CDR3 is CASSRRQGNEQFF. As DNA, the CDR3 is TGTGCCAGCAGCCGTCGACAGGGCAATGAGCAGTTCTTC.

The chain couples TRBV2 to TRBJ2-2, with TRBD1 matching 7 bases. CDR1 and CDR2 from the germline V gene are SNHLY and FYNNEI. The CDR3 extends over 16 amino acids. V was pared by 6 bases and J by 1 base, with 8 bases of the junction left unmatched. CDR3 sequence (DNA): TGTGCCAGCAGGAAAGGGACAGAACGGAACACCGGGGAGCTGTTTTTT. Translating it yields CASRKGTERNTGELFF.

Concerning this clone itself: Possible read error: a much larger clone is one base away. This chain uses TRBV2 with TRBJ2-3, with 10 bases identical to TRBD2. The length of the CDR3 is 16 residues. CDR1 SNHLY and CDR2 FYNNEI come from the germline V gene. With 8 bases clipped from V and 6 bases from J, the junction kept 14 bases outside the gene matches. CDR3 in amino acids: CASGDASGSHGDTQYF. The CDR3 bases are TGTGCCAGCGGGGATGCTAGCGGGAGCCACGGGGATACGCAGTATTTT.

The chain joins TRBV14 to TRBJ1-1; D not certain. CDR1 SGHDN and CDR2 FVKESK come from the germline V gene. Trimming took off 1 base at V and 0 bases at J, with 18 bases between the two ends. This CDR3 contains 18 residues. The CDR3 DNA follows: TGTGCCAGCAGCCAAGGGCAGCTTACTAGGCTAATGAACACTGAAGCTTTCTTT. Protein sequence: CASSQGQLTRLMNTEAFF.

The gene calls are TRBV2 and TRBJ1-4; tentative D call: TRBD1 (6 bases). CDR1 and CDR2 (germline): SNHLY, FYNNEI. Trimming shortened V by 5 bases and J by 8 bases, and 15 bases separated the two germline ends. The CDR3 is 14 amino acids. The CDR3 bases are TGTGCCAGCAGTTGGAGTCAAGGGGGAGAAAAACTGTTTTTT. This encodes CASSWSQGGEKLFF.

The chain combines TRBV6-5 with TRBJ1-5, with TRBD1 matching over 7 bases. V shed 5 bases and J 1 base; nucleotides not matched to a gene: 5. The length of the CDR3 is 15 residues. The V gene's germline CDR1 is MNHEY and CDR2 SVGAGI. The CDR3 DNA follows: TGTGCCAGCAGTCCCCAGGACAGGAGCAATCAGCCCCAGCATTTT. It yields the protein CASSPQDRSNQPQHF.

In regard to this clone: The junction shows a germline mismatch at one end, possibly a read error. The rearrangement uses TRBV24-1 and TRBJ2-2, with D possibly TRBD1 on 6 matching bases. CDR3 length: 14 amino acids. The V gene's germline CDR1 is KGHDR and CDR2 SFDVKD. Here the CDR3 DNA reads TGTGCCACCTGTGACAGGTTGAACACCGGGGAGCTGTTTTTT. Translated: CATCDRLNTGELFF.

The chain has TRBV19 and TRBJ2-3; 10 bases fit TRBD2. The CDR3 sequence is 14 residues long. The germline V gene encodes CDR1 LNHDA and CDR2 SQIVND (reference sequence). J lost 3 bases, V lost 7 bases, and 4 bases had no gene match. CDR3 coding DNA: TGTGCCAGTAAGCAGCGGGAGGGGACAGATACGCAGTATTTT. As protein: CASKQREGTDTQYF. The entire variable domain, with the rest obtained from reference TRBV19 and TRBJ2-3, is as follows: DGGITQSPKYLFRKEGQNVTLSCEQNLNHDAMYWYRQDPGQGLRLIYYSQIVNDFQKGDIAEGYSVSREKKESFPLTVTSAQKNPTAFYLCASKQREGTDTQYFGPGTRLTVL.

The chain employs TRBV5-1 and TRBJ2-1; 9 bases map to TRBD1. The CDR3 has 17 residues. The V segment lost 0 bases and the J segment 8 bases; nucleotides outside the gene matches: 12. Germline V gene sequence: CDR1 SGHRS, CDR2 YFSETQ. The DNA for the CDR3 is TGCGCCAGCAGCTTGGAAGGTCCGGGACAGGGTTGGTATGAGCAGTTCTTC. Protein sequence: CASSLEGPGQGWYEQFF.

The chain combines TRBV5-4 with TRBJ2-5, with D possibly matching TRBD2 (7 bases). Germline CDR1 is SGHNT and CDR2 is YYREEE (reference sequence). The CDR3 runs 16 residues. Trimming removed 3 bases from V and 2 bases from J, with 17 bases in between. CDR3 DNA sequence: TGTGCCAGCAGCTCCCCCCGGGGGGCGAATCAAGAGACCCAGTACTTC. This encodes CASSSPRGANQETQYF.

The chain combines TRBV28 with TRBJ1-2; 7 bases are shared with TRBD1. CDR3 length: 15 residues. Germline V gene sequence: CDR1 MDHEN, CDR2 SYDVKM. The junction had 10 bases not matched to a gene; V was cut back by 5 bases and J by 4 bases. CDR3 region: CASSQTGSQGYGYTF. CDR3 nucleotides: TGTGCCAGCAGTCAGACAGGGTCCCAAGGCTATGGCTACACCTTC.

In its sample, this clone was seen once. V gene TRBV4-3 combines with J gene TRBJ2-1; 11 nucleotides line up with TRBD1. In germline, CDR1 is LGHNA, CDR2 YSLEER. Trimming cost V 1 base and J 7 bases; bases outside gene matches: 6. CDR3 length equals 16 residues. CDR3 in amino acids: CASSQGGTGGSNEQFF. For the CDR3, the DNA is TGCGCCAGCAGCCAAGGGGGGACAGGGGGTAGTAATGAGCAGTTCTTC.

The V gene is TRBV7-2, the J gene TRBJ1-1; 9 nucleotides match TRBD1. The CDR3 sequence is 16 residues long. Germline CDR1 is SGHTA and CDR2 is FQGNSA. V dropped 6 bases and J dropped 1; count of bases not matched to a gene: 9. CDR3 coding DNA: TGTGCCAGCAGTTCCGGGACAGGGTACTCGAACACTGAAGCTTTCTTT. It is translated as CASSSGTGYSNTEAFF.

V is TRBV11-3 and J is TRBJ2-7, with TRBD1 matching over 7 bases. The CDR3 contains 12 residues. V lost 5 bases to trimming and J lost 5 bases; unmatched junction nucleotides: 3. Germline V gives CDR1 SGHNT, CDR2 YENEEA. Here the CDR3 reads CASSQGDHEQYF. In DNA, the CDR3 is TGTGCCAGCAGCCAGGGGGACCACGAGCAGTACTTC.

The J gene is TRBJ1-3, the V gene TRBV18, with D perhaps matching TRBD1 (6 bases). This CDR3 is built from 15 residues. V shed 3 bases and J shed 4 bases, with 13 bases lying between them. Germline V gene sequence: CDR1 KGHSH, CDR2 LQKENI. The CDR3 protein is CASSPDSGGGNTIYF. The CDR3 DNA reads TGTGCCAGCTCACCTGACTCTGGGGGCGGAAACACCATATATTTT.

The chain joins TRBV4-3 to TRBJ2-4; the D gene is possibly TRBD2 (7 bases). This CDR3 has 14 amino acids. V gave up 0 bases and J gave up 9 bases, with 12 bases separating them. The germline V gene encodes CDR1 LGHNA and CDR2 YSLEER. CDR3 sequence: CASSQDERGGIQYF. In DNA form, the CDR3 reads TGCGCCAGCAGCCAAGATGAGAGGGGGGGCATTCAGTACTTC.

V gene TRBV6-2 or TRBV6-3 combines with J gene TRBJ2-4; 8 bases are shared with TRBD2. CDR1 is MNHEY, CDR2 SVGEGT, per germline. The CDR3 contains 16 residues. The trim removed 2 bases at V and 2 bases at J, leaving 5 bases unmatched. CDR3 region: CASSYILAGSKNIQYF. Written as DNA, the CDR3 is TGTGCCAGCAGTTACATCCTAGCGGGTTCCAAAAACATTCAGTACTTC.

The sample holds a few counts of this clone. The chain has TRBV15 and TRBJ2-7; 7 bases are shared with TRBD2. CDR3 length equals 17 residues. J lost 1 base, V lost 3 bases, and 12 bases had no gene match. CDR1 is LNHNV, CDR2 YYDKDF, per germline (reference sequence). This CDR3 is CATSRPVGGSLSYEQYF. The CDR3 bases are TGTGCCACCAGCAGGCCCGTGGGGGGGTCTCTTTCCTACGAGCAGTACTTC. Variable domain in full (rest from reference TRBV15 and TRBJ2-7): DAMVIQNPRYQVTQFGKPVTLSCSQTLNHNVMYWYQQKSSQAPKLLFHYYDKDFNNEADTPDNFQSRRPNTSFCFLDIRSPGLGDTAMYLCATSRPVGGSLSYEQYFGPGTRLTVT.

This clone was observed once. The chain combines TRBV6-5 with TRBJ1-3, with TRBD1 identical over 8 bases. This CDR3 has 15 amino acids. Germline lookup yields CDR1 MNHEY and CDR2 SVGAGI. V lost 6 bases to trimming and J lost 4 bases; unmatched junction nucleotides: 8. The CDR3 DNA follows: TGTGCCAGCAGCCGCTCGACAGGGGTCGGAAACACCATATATTTT. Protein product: CASSRSTGVGNTIYF.

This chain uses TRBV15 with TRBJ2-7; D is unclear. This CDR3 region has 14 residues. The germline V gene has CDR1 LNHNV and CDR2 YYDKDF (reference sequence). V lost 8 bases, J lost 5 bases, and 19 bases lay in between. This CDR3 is CATHGPAGVHEQYF. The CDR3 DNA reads TGTGCCACCCACGGCCCGGCAGGCGTCCACGAGCAGTACTTC.

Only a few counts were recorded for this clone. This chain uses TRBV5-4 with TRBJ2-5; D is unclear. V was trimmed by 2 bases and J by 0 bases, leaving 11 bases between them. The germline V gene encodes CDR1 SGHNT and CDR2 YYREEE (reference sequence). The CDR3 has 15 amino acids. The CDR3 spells CASSFRQAYQETQYF. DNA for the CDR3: TGTGCCAGCAGCTTTCGGCAGGCGTACCAAGAGACCCAGTACTTC.

The CDR3 protein is CASSGTPNTGELFF. The CDR3 DNA sequence: TGTGCCAGCAGCGGGACACCGAACACCGGGGAGCTGTTTTTT. The rearrangement links TRBV9 to TRBJ2-2, with a possible D match to TRBD1 (5 bases). Germline V gene data show CDR1 as SGDLS and CDR2 as YYNGEE. Deletions cut 3 bases from V and 0 bases from J, with 6 bases between. The CDR3 is made up of 14 amino acids. Together with reference TRBV9 and TRBJ2-2, the CDR3 gives the full variable domain: DSGVTQTPKHLITATGQRVTLRCSPRSGDLSVYWYQQSLDQGLQFLIQYYNGEERAKGNILERFSAQQFPDLHSELNLSSLELGDSALYFCASSGTPNTGELFFGEGSRLTVL.

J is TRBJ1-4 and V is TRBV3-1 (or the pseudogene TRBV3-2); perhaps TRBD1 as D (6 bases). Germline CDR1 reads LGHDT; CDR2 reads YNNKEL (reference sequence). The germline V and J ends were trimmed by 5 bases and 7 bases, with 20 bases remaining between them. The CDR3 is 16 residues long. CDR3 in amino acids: CASSARGGSGGEKLFF. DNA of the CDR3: TGTGCCAGCAGCGCTCGGGGGGGCTCGGGAGGTGAAAAACTGTTTTTT.

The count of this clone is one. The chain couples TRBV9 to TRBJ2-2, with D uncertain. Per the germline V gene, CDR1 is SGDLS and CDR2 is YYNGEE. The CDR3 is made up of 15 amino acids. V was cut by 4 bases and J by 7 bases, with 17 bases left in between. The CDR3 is CASSPTSWSGGELFF. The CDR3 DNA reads TGTGCCAGCAGCCCAACCTCTTGGAGTGGCGGGGAGCTGTTTTTT.

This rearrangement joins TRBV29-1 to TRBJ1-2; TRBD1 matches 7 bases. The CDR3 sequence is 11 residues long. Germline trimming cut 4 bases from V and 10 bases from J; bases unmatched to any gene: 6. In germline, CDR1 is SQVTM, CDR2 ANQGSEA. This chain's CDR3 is CSVGQGANYTF. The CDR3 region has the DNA TGCAGCGTTGGACAGGGCGCGAACTACACCTTC.

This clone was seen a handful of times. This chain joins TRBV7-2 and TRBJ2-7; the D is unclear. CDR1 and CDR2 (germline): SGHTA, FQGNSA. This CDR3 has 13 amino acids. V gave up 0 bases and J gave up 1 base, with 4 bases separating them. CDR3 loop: CASSLAQSYEQYF. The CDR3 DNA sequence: TGTGCCAGCAGCTTAGCGCAGTCCTACGAGCAGTACTTC.

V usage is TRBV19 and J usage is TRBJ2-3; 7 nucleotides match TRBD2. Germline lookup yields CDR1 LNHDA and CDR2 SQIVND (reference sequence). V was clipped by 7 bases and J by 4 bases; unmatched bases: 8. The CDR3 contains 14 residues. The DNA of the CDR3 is TGTGCCAGTACCCGGACTAGTGTGGCAGATACGCAGTATTTT. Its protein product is CASTRTSVADTQYF.